This is a list of T cell receptor beta chains from one sample in a study of beta chain features in type 1 diabetes. Sequencing used immunoSEQ multiplex PCR; TCRdb keeps in-frame clones, though not all of them. The table lists around 430,000 clones, roughly 30% of them singletons. The sequenced sample was naive CD4+ T cells from blood. The receptors were gathered from a man between 18 and 35 years old in good health. The CDR3 runs from the conserved cysteine through the conserved F or W. D genes are given only for firm matches. Clone sizes are given selectively: once, few, many, or a class where the clone is expanded.

V	J	size	length	D	CDR3	DNA
TRBV29-1	TRBJ1-1	.	14	.	CSVNYRLLNTEAFF	TGCAGCGTCAATTACAGGTTGCTGAACACTGAAGCTTTCTTT
TRBV7-2	TRBJ2-7	few	18	TRBD2	CASSLVGTSGRQGYEQYF	TGTGCCAGCAGCTTAGTCGGGACTAGCGGGAGACAGGGCTACGAGCAGTACTTC
TRBV19	TRBJ2-2	.	14	.	CASRPTGNTGELFF	TGTGCCAGTAGACCGACAGGGAACACCGGGGAGCTGTTTTTT
TRBV6-6	TRBJ2-7	.	13	TRBD1	CASSPTGWYEQYF	TGTGCCAGCAGTCCGACAGGGTGGTACGAGCAGTACTTC
TRBV30	TRBJ2-1	.	13	TRBD2	CAWTSGGSGEQFF	TGTGCCTGGACTAGCGGCGGCTCAGGTGAGCAGTTCTTC
TRBV30	TRBJ2-2	.	12	.	CAWKGYTGELFF	TGTGCCTGGAAAGGTTACACCGGGGAGCTGTTTTTT
TRBV4-1	TRBJ2-5	.	15	.	CASSQQPGQGETQYF	TGCGCCAGCAGCCAACAACCGGGCCAAGGAGAGACCCAGTACTTC
TRBV7-2	TRBJ2-1	.	16	.	CASSLAIYSSYNEQFF	TGTGCCAGCAGCTTAGCGATATATAGCTCCTACAATGAGCAGTTCTTC
TRBV6-6	TRBJ1-1	.	15	TRBD1	CASSYQGQGGTEAFF	TGTGCCAGCAGTTACCAAGGACAGGGAGGCACTGAAGCTTTCTTT
TRBV30	TRBJ1-2	few	11	.	CAWWAGYGYTF	TGTGCCTGGTGGGCAGGGTATGGCTACACCTTC
TRBV7-9	TRBJ2-1	once	15	TRBD2	CASSLDSGGAHEQFF	TGTGCCAGCAGCTTAGATTCCGGGGGGGCGCATGAGCAGTTCTTC
TRBV7-8	TRBJ2-5	.	14	TRBD1	CASSRRGYLETQYF	TGTGCCAGCAGTCGCAGGGGGTACTTAGAGACCCAGTACTTC
TRBV9	TRBJ2-7	.	14	.	CASSVGQGYYEQYF	TGTGCCAGCAGCGTAGGTCAGGGATACTACGAGCAGTACTTC
TRBV27	TRBJ2-5	.	16	TRBD2	CASSSRTSGRQETQYF	TGTGCCAGCAGTTCCCGGACTAGCGGGAGACAAGAGACCCAGTACTTC
TRBV6-5	TRBJ1-1	.	13	.	CASRQLGYTEAFF	TGTGCCAGCCGTCAGCTGGGGTACACTGAAGCTTTCTTT
TRBV9	TRBJ2-7	.	14	.	CASSVAGDPYEQYF	TGTGCCAGCAGCGTGGCTGGGGACCCCTACGAGCAGTACTTC
TRBV6-5	TRBJ1-2	.	14	TRBD1	CASSYWGQGYGYTF	TGTGCCAGCAGTTACTGGGGACAGGGTTATGGCTACACCTTC
TRBV14	TRBJ1-2	.	16	TRBD1	CASSLSGQGRHYGYTF	TGTGCCAGCAGCCTCTCCGGACAGGGGAGACACTATGGCTACACCTTC
TRBV4-2	TRBJ2-7	.	15	TRBD2	CASSQQLATYYEQYF	TGTGCCAGCAGCCAACAACTAGCGACTTACTACGAGCAGTACTTC
TRBV27	TRBJ1-1	.	12	.	CASSLDPGRPFF	TGTGCCAGCAGTTTAGATCCAGGGCGGCCTTTCTTT
TRBV5-4	TRBJ2-3	.	17	TRBD1	CASSVGTVPGGTDTQYF	TGTGCCAGCAGCGTCGGGACAGTTCCCGGAGGCACAGATACGCAGTATTTT
TRBV7-6	TRBJ2-3	.	16	TRBD2	CASSPPGLAGADTQYF	TGTGCCAGCAGCCCCCCTGGACTAGCGGGAGCAGATACGCAGTATTTT
TRBV6-5	TRBJ2-7	.	15	TRBD2	CASSLGSGARYEQYF	TGTGCCAGCAGTTTAGGTAGCGGGGCGCGATACGAGCAGTACTTC
TRBV7-2	TRBJ2-1	few	13	.	CASSPAVSYEQFF	TGTGCCAGCAGCCCCGCGGTTTCCTATGAGCAGTTCTTC
TRBV2	TRBJ1-2	.	12	.	CASSGQAYGYTF	TGTGCCAGCAGTGGACAGGCCTATGGCTACACCTTC